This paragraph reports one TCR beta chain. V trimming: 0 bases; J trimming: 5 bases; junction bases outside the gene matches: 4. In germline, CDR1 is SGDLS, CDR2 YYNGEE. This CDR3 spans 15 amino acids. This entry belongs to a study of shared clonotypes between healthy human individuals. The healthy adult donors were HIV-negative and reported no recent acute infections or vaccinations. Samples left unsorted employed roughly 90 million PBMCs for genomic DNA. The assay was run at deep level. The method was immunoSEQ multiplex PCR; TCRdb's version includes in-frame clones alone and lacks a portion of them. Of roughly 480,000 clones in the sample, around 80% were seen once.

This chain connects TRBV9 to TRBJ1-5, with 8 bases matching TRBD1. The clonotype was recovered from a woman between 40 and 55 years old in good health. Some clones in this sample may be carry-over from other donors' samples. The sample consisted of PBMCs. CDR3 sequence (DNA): TGTGCCAGCAGCGTAGGGGGGACAGGCCATCAGCCCCAGCATTTT. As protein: CASSVGGTGHQPQHF.